This T cell receptor (beta chain) appears in the sequencing data of a study of blood T cell repertoires in COVID-19. Using immunoSEQ multiplex PCR, the repertoire was profiled, and TCRdb retains in-frame clones only, with some absent. Of approximately 500,000 clones in the sample, 85% to 90% were seen once. Germline CDR1 is MNHEY and CDR2 is SVGAGI. Trimming removed 8 bases from V and 3 bases from J, with 11 bases in between. The CDR3 length is 12 residues. The clonotype originates from a middle-aged woman who had recovered from COVID-19. Sample: PBMCs or T cells enriched from blood (not recorded which). This rearrangement joins TRBV6-5 to TRBJ2-7; D perhaps matches TRBD2 (5 bases). CDR3 bases: TGTGCCAGCCGGGGTCCCCTCTACGAGCAGTACTTC. Translation gives CASRGPLYEQYF.